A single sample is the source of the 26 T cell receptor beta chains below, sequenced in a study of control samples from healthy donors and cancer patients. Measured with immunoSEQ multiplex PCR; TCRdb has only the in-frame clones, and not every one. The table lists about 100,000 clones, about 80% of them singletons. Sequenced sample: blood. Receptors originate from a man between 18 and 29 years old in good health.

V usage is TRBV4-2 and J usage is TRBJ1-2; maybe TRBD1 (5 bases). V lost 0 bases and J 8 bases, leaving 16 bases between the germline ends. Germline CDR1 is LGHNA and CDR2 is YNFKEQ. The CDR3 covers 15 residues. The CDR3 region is CASSQDGQGGKGYTF. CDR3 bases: TGTGCCAGCAGCCAAGATGGTCAGGGAGGGAAAGGCTACACCTTC.

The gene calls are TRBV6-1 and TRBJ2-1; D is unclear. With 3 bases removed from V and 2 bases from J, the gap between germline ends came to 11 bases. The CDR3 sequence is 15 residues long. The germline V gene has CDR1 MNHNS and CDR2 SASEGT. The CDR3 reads CASSDPKDAYNEQFF. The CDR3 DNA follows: TGTGCCAGCAGTGACCCCAAGGACGCCTACAATGAGCAGTTCTTC.

This chain's CDR3 is CASRNRSGQGGIASYEQYF. CDR3 sequence (DNA): TGTGCCAGCAGAAACAGGTCAGGACAGGGGGGCATCGCCTCCTACGAGCAGTACTTC. The J gene is TRBJ2-7, the V gene TRBV7-3; 10 bases match TRBD1. With 6 bases clipped from V and 0 bases from J, the junction kept 17 bases outside the gene matches. Germline V gene data show CDR1 as SGHTA and CDR2 as FQGTGA. The CDR3 is 19 residues long. Full variable domain (outside the CDR3, taken from reference TRBV7-3 and TRBJ2-7): GAGVSQTPSNKVTEKGKYVELRCDPISGHTALYWYRQSLGQGPEFLIYFQGTGAADDSGLPNDRFFAVRPEGSVSTLKIQRTERGDSAVYLCASRNRSGQGGIASYEQYFGPGTRLTVT.

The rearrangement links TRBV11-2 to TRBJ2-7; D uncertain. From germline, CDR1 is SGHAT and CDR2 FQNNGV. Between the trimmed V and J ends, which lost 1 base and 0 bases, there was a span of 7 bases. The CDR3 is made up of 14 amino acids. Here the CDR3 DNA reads TGTGCCAGCAGCTTAGTCCTGAGCTCCTACGAGCAGTACTTC. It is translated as CASSLVLSSYEQYF.

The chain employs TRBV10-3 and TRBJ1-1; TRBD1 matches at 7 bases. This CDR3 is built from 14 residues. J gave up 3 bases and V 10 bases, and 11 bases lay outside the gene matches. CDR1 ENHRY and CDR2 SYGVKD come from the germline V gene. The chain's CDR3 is CATRKRGPDTEAFF. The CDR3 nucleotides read TGTGCCACGCGGAAGAGGGGGCCTGACACTGAAGCTTTCTTT.

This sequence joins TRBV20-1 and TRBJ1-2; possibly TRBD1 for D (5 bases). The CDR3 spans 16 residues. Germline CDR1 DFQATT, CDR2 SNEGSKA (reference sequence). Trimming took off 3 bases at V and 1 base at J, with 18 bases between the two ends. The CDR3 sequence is CSASFGASIYNYGYTF. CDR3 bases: TGCAGTGCTAGTTTCGGGGCCTCAATTTATAACTATGGCTACACCTTC.

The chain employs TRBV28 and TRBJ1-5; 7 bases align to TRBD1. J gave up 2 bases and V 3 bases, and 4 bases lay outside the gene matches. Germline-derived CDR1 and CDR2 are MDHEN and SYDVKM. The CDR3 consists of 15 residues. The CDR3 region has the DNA TGTGCCAGCAGTTTCCAGGGGGGCGGCAATCAGCCCCAGCATTTT. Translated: CASSFQGGGNQPQHF.

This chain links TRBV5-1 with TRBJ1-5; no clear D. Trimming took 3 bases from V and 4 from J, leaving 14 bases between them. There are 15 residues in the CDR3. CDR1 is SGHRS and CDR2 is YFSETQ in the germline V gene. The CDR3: CASSWVPGANQPQHF. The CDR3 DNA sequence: TGCGCCAGCAGCTGGGTCCCTGGAGCTAATCAGCCCCAGCATTTT.

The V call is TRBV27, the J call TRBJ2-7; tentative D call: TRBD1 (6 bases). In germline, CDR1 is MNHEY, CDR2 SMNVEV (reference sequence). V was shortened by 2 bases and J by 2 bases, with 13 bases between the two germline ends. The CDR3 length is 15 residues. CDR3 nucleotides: TGTGCCAGCAGTTTAATGCCGGACAGCCCCTACGAGCAGTACTTC. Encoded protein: CASSLMPDSPYEQYF.

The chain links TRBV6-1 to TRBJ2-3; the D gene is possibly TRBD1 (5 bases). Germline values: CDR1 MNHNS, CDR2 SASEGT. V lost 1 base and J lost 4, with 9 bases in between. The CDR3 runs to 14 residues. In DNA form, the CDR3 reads TGTGCCAGCAGTGAAGGGCAGGGATCAGATACGCAGTATTTT. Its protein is CASSEGQGSDTQYF.

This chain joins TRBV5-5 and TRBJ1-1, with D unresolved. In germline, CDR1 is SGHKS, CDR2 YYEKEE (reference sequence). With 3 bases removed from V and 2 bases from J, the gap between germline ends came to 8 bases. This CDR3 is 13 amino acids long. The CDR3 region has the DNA TGTGCCAGCAGCTACCGGAGAAACACTGAAGCTTTCTTT. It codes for CASSYRRNTEAFF. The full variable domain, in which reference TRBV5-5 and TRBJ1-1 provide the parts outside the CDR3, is DAGVTQSPTHLIKTRGQQVTLRCSPISGHKSVSWYQQVLGQGPQFIFQYYEKEERGRGNFPDRFSARQFPNYSSELNVNALLLGDSALYLCASSYRRNTEAFFGQGTRLTVV.

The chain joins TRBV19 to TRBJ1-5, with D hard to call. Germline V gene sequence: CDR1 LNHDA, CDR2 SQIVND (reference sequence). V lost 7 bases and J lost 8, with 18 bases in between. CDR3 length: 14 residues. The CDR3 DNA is TGTGCCAGTACAACGATGGGAGGTTCGAAGCCCCAGCATTTT. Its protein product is CASTTMGGSKPQHF.

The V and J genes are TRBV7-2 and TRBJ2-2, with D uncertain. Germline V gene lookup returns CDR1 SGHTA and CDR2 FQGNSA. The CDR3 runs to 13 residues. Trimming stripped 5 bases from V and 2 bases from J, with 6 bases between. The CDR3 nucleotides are TGTGCCAGCAGCCCTAGAAACACCGGGGAGCTGTTTTTT. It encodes CASSPRNTGELFF.

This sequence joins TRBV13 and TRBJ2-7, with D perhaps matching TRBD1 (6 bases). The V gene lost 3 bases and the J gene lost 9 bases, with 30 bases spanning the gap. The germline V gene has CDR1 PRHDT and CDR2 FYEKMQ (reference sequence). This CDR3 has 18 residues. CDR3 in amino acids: CASSFLKGHNARTWRQYF. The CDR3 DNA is TGTGCCAGCAGCTTCCTAAAGGGACATAATGCACGAACTTGGAGGCAGTACTTC.

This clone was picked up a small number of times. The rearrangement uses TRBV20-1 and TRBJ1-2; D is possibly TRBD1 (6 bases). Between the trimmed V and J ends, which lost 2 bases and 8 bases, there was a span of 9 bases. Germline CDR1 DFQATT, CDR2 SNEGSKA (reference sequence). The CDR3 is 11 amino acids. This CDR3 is CSARPDSGYTF. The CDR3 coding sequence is TGCAGTGCTAGACCGGACAGCGGCTACACCTTC.

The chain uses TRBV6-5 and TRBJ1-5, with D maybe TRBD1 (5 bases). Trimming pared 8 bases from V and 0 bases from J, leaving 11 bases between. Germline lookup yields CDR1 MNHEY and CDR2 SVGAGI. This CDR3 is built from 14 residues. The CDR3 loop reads CASVRDVSNQPQHF. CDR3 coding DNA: TGTGCCAGCGTCCGGGACGTTAGCAATCAGCCCCAGCATTTT.

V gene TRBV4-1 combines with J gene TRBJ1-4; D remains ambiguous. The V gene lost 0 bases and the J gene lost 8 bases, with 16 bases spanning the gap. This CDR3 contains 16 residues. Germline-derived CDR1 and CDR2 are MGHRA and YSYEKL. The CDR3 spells CASSQDPPHAGEKLFF. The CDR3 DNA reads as TGCGCCAGCAGCCAAGACCCACCACATGCCGGAGAAAAACTGTTTTTT.

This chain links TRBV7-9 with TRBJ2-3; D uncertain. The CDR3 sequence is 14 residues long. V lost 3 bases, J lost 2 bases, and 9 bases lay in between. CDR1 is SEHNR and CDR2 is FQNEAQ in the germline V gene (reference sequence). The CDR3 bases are TGTGCCAGCAGCTTTGCCACCGACACAGATACGCAGTATTTT. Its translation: CASSFATDTDTQYF.

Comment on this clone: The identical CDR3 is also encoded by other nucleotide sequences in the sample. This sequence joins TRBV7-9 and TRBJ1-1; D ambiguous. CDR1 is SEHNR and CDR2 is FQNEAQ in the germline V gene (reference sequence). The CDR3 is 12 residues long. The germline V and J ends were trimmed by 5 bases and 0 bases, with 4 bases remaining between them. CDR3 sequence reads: CASSRMNTEAFF. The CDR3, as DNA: TGTGCCAGCAGCCGCATGAACACTGAAGCTTTCTTT.

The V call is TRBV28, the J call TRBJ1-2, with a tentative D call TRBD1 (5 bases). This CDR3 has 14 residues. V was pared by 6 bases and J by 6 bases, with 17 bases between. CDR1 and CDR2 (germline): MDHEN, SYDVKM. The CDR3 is CASRVVGGGNGYTF. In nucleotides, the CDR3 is TGTGCCAGCAGGGTGGTGGGGGGAGGGAATGGCTACACCTTC.

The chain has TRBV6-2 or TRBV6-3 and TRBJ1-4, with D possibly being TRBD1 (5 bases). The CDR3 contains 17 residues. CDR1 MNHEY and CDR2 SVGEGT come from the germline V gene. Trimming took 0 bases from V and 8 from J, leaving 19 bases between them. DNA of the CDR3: TGTGCCAGCAGTTACTCATTTACCGGGACGGACCTCGAAAAACTGTTTTTT. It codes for CASSYSFTGTDLEKLFF.

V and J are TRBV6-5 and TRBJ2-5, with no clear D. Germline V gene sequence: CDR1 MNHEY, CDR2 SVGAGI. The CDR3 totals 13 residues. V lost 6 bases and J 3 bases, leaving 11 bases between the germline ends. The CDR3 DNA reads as TGTGCCAGCAGATCCCACAGTAAAGAGACCCAGTACTTC. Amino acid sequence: CASRSHSKETQYF.

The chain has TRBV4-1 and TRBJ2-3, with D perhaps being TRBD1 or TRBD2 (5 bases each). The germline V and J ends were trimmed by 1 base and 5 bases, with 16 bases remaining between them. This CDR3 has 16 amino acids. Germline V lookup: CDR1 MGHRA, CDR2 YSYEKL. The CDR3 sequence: CASSQARAGLGDTQYF. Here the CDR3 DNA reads TGCGCCAGCAGCCAAGCGAGGGCAGGGTTAGGAGATACGCAGTATTTT.

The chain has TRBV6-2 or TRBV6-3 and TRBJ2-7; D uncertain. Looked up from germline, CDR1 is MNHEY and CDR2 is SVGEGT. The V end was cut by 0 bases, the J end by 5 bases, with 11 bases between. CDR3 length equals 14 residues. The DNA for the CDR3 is TGTGCCAGCAGTTACTCAGGCCTGTTTCACGAGCAGTACTTC. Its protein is CASSYSGLFHEQYF.

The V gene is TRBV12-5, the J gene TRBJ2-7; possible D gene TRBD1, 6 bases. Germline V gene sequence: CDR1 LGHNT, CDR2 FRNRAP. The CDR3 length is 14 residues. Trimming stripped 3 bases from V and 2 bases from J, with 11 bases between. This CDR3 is CASGFATGPYEQYF. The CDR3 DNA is TGTGCTAGTGGTTTTGCGACAGGTCCCTACGAGCAGTACTTC.

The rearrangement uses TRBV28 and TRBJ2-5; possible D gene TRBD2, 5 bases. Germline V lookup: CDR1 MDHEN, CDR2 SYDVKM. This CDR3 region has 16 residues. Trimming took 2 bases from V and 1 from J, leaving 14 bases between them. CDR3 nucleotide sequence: TGTGCCAGCAGTTTAATTAGCGTTTTAAGCCAAGAGACCCAGTACTTC. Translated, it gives CASSLISVLSQETQYF.